The rows below give T cell receptor beta chains drawn from one sample of a study of blood T cell repertoires in COVID-19. Libraries were prepared by immunoSEQ multiplex PCR; TCRdb keeps only in-frame clonotypes and omits some of them. This sample has 350,000 to 450,000 clones; just over 90% occur once, and the top ten carry around 0.86%. Sequenced: PBMCs or T cells enriched from blood (not recorded which). These receptors came from a woman in her forties who had been exposed to COVID-19. CDR3s include the opening cysteine and the closing phenylalanine or tryptophan. A D gene is named only where the DNA matches it firmly. Only some rows state a clone size, as once, few, many or a class for expanded clones.

>TRBJ1-3|TRBV5-1|-|TRBD1
CASSRDSQASGNTIYF
TGCGCCAGCAGCCGGGACAGCCAAGCCTCTGGAAACACCATATATTTT
>TRBJ1-5|TRBV19|-|-
CASSPIGQPQHF
TGTGCCAGTAGTCCAATTGGCCAGCCCCAGCATTTT
>TRBJ2-5|TRBV6-5|-|-
CASSYGGGGQETQYF
TGTGCCAGCAGTTACGGAGGGGGGGGCCAAGAGACCCAGTACTTC
>TRBJ2-1|TRBV5-1|-|TRBD1
CASSLEGQGPNEQFF
TGCGCCAGCAGCCTCGAGGGACAGGGGCCCAATGAGCAGTTCTTC
>TRBJ1-3|TRBV29-1|-|-
CSVQGGRSGNTIYF
TGCAGCGTTCAGGGTGGCAGGTCTGGAAACACCATATATTTT
>TRBJ2-7|TRBV18|once|TRBD2
CASSSRLAGAKVYEQYF
TGTGCCAGCTCATCCCGACTAGCGGGGGCGAAAGTCTACGAGCAGTACTTC
>TRBJ2-1|TRBV30|-|TRBD2
CAWSAQRTSQPFF
TGTGCCTGGAGCGCCCAAAGGACTAGTCAACCGTTCTTC
>TRBJ1-4|TRBV7-3|-|-
CASRRKGSTNEKLFF
TGTGCCAGCAGGAGAAAAGGGAGTACTAATGAAAAACTGTTTTTT
>TRBJ2-7|TRBV14|once|TRBD1
CASSPGTGSEQYF
TGTGCCAGCAGCCCCGGGACAGGTTCCGAGCAGTACTTC
>TRBJ2-2|TRBV12-3/TRBV12-4|-|-
CASRGFTGELFF
TGTGCCAGCAGGGGGTTCACCGGGGAACTGTTTTTT
>TRBJ2-2|TRBV18|-|TRBD2
CASSPLPGLAGGELFF
TGTGCCAGCTCACCACTACCGGGACTAGCGGGCGGGGAGCTGTTTTTT
>TRBJ2-7|TRBV19|once|TRBD1
CASSAGQGSSYEQYF
TGTGCCAGTAGTGCCGGACAGGGGAGCTCCTACGAGCAGTACTTC
>TRBJ1-2|TRBV5-4|-|-
CASSTALRSGYTF
TGTGCCAGCAGCACGGCCCTAAGGAGTGGCTACACCTTC
>TRBJ2-1|TRBV7-6|-|TRBD2
CASSLGAPSGIYNEQFF
TGTGCCAGCAGCTTAGGGGCGCCTAGCGGGATCTACAATGAGCAGTTCTTC
>TRBJ1-5|TRBV10-3|medium-sized|-
CAISELGGVGDQPQHF
TGTGCCATCAGTGAATTGGGGGGAGTGGGGGATCAGCCCCAGCATTTT
>TRBJ1-1|TRBV19|-|TRBD1
CASSITAGTGSVWDTEAFF
TGTGCCAGTAGTATAACCGCCGGGACAGGGAGTGTCTGGGACACTGAAGCTTTCTTT
>TRBJ1-1|TRBV5-8|-|-
CASSFPDRNTEAFF
TGTGCCAGCAGCTTCCCGGACAGGAACACTGAAGCTTTCTTT
>TRBJ1-2|TRBV14|-|-
CASSQETWRGYTF
TGTGCCAGCAGCCAAGAGACGTGGCGGGGCTACACCTTC
>TRBJ2-5|TRBV3-1/TRBV3-2|once|-
CASGRHKGEQTQYF
TGTGCCAGCGGACGTCATAAGGGGGAGCAGACCCAGTACTTC
>TRBJ2-1|TRBV7-3|-|-
CASSPGFGSMFF
TGTGCCAGCAGCCCCGGCTTTGGGAGTATGTTCTTC
>TRBJ1-1|TRBV15|-|TRBD1
CATSKDRGSIEAFF
TGTGCCACCAGCAAGGACAGGGGTAGTATTGAAGCTTTCTTT
>TRBJ1-2|TRBV6-6|-|TRBD1
CASIRTGNGYTF
TGTGCCAGCATTAGGACAGGGAATGGCTACACCTTC